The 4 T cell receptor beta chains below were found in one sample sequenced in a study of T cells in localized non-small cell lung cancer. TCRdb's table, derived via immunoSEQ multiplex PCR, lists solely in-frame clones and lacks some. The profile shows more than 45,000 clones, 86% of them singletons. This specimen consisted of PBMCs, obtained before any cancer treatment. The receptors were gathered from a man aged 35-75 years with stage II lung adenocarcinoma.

CDR3 coding DNA: TGTGCCAGCAGTTTCGCCCATACGCAGTATTTT. Residues: CASSFAHTQYF. V gene TRBV6-5 combines with J gene TRBJ2-3; D not certain. The V and J ends lost 4 bases and 7 bases respectively, with 6 bases between them. The CDR3 has 11 residues. CDR1 is MNHEY, CDR2 SVGAGI, per germline.

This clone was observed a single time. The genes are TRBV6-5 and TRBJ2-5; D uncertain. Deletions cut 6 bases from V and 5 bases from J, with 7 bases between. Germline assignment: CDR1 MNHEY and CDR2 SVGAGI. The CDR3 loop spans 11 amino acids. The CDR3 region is CASRALETQYF. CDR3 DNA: TGTGCCAGCAGAGCCCTGGAGACCCAGTACTTC.

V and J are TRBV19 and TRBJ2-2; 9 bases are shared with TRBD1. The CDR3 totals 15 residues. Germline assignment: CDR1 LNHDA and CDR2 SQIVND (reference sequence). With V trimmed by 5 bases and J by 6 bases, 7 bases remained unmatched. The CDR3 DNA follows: TGTGCCAGTAGTCCCAGACAGGGGGGATCCGGGGAGCTGTTTTTT. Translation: CASSPRQGGSGELFF.

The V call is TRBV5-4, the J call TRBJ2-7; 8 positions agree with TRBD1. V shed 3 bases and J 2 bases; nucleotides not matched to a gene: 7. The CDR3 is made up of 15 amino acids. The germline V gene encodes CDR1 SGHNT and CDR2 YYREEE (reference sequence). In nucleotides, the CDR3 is TGTGCCAGCAGCTCCGGGACAGGTAGCACCTACGAGCAGTACGTC. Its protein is CASSSGTGSTYEQYV.